This TCR beta chain was captured by sequencing in a study of human T cells and chemical hapten exposure. Across the study: Mainly, slight library volume differences in the pool made TCR yields vary. General study results and limits: TCRs above 1 in 1000 frequency did not change with DPC sensitization.

Only a few counts were recorded for this clonotype. Antigen specificity is unknown. The time point: healthy volunteer bleed at 6 weeks. Unseparated into fractions, whole blood served as the source from which total RNA was extracted. Per the study methods: Counts of TCRs in each sample centred on a median of 95,638 and extended from around 25,000 to 690,000. A single record per CDR3 protein comes from TCRdb applying MiXCR to the RACE reads. The authors' filters were not applied to this entry. This table has under 45,000 distinct CDR3 sequences, about 5.5% appearing once. This CDR3 is 13 amino acids long. In germline, CDR1 is SGHTA, CDR2 FQGNSA. V lost 7 bases, J lost 6 bases, and 9 bases stayed unmatched.

The TCR comes from a human donor in good health. Some clones in this sample may be carry-over from other donors' samples. The specimen sequenced was whole blood. The chain recombines TRBV7-2 with TRBJ2-7; 7 bases line up with TRBD1. The CDR3 sequence is CASTNRQGREQYF. In DNA, the CDR3 is TGTGCCAGCACTAACCGACAGGGCCGCGAGCAGTACTTC.